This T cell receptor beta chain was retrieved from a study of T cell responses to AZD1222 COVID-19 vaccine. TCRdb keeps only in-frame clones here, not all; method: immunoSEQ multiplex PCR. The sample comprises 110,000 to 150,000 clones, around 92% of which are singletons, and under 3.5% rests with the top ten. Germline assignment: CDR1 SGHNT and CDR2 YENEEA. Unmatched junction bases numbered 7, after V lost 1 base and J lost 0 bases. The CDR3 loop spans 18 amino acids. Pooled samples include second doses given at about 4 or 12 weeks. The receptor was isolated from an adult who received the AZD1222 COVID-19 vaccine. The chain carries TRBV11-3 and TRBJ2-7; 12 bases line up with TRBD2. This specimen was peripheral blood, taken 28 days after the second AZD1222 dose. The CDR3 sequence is CASSLGGLAGISSYEQYF. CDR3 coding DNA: TGTGCCAGCAGCTTAGGGGGACTAGCGGGTATTAGCTCCTACGAGCAGTACTTC.